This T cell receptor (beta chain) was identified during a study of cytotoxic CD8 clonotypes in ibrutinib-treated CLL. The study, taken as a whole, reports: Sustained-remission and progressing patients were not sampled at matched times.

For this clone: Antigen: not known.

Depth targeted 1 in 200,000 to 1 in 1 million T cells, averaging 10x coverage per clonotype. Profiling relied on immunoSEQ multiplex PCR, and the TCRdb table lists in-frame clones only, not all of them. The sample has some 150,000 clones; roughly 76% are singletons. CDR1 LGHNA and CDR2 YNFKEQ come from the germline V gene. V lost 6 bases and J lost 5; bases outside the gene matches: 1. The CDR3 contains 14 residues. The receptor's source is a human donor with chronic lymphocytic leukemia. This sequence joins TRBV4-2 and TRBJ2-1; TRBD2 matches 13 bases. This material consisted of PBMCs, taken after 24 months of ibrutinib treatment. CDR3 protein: CASRGTSGNNEQFF. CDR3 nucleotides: TGTGCCAGCAGGGGGACTAGCGGGAACAATGAGCAGTTCTTC.